The T cell receptor (beta chain) described here comes from a study of T cells in Graves' hyperthyroidism and ophthalmopathy. It was uncontrolled infection, other autoimmune disease, pregnancy or lactation that excluded patients. Thyroid ultrasound and orbital computed tomography, with clinical symptoms and serum thyroxine and TRAb, informed diagnoses. This CDR3 region has 14 residues. V lost 3 bases to trimming and J lost 2 bases; unmatched junction nucleotides: 5. Germline V gene sequence: CDR1 DFQATT, CDR2 SNEGSKA (reference sequence). Amplified regions were TCR beta CDR3 sequences from RNA transcripts. First-round RT-PCR with HTBI primers amplified the TCR CDR3 region. TCRdb redid the calling of the multiplex PCR reads with MiXCR, one entry per CDR3 protein. Of about 560,000 distinct CDR3 sequences in the sample, over 15% were seen once. This clonotype was detected many times.

Specimen: blood. This receptor was taken from a woman in her late teens or twenties with Graves' hyperthyroidism. This rearrangement joins TRBV20-1 to TRBJ2-3, with 7 bases matching TRBD1. CDR3 loop: CSASLGTATDTQYF. Written as DNA, the CDR3 is TGCAGTGCTAGCCTAGGGACAGCCACAGATACGCAGTATTTT.